This TCR beta chain stems from a study of cytomegalovirus exposure and HLA in healthy donors. About the study: A subsequent analysis reported that the 120 validation repertoires were produced on the same platform that had also been used for the 500 to 700 first-cohort repertoires.

Note on this clone: As yet, its antigen is unknown.

It was the roughly 130-subject validation cohort, separate from the approximately 700-subject first cohort, to which the donors belonged. This CDR3 region has 14 residues. In germline, CDR1 is SGHNT, CDR2 YENEEA. Trimming stripped 0 bases from V and 4 bases from J, with 6 bases between. General observations from the study: For cytomegalovirus status, the classifier reportedly gave diagnoses with high specificity and sensitivity. The dataset shows that most TCR sequences were rare, while some public TCRs occurred in many donors.

Method: immunoSEQ multiplex PCR; TCRdb's copy keeps in-frame clones and lacks some. This repertoire shows some 63,000 clones, 80% to 90% found once; its top ten account for roughly 1.2%. J is TRBJ2-2 and V is TRBV11-3; tentatively, D is TRBD1 (5 bases). The sequenced sample consisted of PBMCs. This TCR was recovered from a woman between 18 and 30 years old in good health and CMV-seronegative. Here the CDR3 DNA reads TGTGCCAGCAGCTTAGAAAGGGGCACCGGGGAGCTGTTTTTT. As protein: CASSLERGTGELFF.